This T cell receptor beta chain was found in a study of T cells in localized non-small cell lung cancer. Study-wide results and limits: A median of roughly 55 of the top 100 tumor clones appeared in adjacent lung, which was paired and uninvolved. Uninvolved adjacent lung had more T cell clonality than any other tissue, topping tumor. Sequencing, confined to only one tumor region, leaves heterogeneity possible. The study linked higher blood T cell density to longer overall survival.

With regard to this clone: The antigen is undetermined.

Profiling relied on immunoSEQ multiplex PCR, and the TCRdb table lists in-frame clones only, not all of them. This sample yields more than 50,000 clones, of which about 85% are seen a single time; just under 20% belongs to the top ten. V shed 0 bases and J shed 6 bases, with 12 bases lying between them. The CDR3 runs 15 residues. Per germline, CDR1 GTSNPN and CDR2 SVGIG (reference sequence). The chain links TRBV30 to TRBJ1-6; tentative D call: TRBD1 (6 bases). The TCR sequence derives from a female donor older than 55 with stage II squamous cell lung carcinoma. Sequencing was performed on peripheral blood, taken before any cancer treatment. The DNA for the CDR3 is TGTGCCTGGAGTGTATCGGGGGGCCGTAATTCACCCCTCCACTTT. It codes for CAWSVSGGRNSPLHF.